Shown below are 21 T cell receptor beta chains from a single sample sequenced in a study of blood T cell repertoires in COVID-19. The method was immunoSEQ multiplex PCR; TCRdb's version includes in-frame clones alone and lacks a portion of them. The table includes a few hundred thousand clones, roughly 85% detected once. The sample taken for sequencing was peripheral blood. Receptors were obtained from a woman aged 18-29 years with acute or convalescent COVID-19.

This sequence joins TRBV7-2 and TRBJ2-7, with D tentatively TRBD2 (5 bases). Germline lookup yields CDR1 SGHTA and CDR2 FQGNSA. V was pared by 4 bases and J by 0 bases, with 7 bases between. This CDR3 is built from 13 residues. CDR3 sequence reads: CASSSGVSYEQYF. Here the CDR3 DNA reads TGTGCCAGCAGCTCCGGGGTCTCCTACGAGCAGTACTTC. Full variable domain (remainder filled in from reference TRBV7-2 and TRBJ2-7): GAGVSQSPSNKVTEKGKDVELRCDPISGHTALYWYRQSLGQGLEFLIYFQGNSAPDKSGLPSDRFSAERTGGSVSTLTIQRTQQEDSAVYLCASSSGVSYEQYFGPGTRLTVT.

The rearrangement uses TRBV2 and TRBJ1-5; 7 bases line up with TRBD1. The V gene end was trimmed by 6 bases and the J gene end by 7 bases; junction bases not matched to a gene: 9. Germline V CDR1 and CDR2: SNHLY, FYNNEI. This CDR3 has 14 residues. CDR3 coding DNA: TGTGCCAGCAGGCTCGACAGGGTAGGCCAGCCCCAGCATTTT. As protein: CASRLDRVGQPQHF.

This chain joins TRBV2 and TRBJ1-6, with TRBD1 matching 7 bases. V lost 2 bases and J lost 9; bases outside the gene matches: 10. The germline CDR1 and CDR2 sequences are SNHLY and FYNNEI. The CDR3 is 16 residues long. CDR3 in amino acids: CASSELLGGAFSPLHF. Written as DNA, the CDR3 is TGTGCCAGCAGTGAATTGTTAGGGGGCGCGTTTTCACCCCTCCACTTT.

The rearrangement joins TRBV18 to TRBJ2-7; D gene uncertain. Between the trimmed V and J ends, which lost 0 bases and 4 bases, there was a span of 7 bases. Germline CDR1 reads KGHSH; CDR2 reads LQKENI. CDR3 length: 13 residues. The CDR3 sequence is CASSPPSQYEQYF. Written as DNA, the CDR3 is TGTGCCAGCTCACCACCTTCACAGTACGAGCAGTACTTC.

As DNA, the CDR3 is TGTGCCTGGAGTGTACTCCTTAGGGCGGGGGGCACAGATACGCAGTATTTT. It translates to CAWSVLLRAGGTDTQYF. The chain joins TRBV30 to TRBJ2-3, with 7 bases identical to TRBD2. Trimming at V came to 0 bases and at J to 1 base, leaving 10 bases not matched to a gene. The CDR3 consists of 17 residues. Germline V lookup: CDR1 GTSNPN, CDR2 SVGIG (reference sequence).

This chain's CDR3 is CASSLTGGADTQYF. As DNA, the CDR3 is TGTGCCAGCAGCTTGACGGGAGGAGCAGATACGCAGTATTTT. The J gene is TRBJ2-3, the V gene TRBV7-9, with 7 bases matching TRBD2. Germline CDR1 reads SEHNR; CDR2 reads FQNEAQ (reference sequence). CDR3 length equals 14 residues. Trimming took 3 bases from V and 4 from J; bases not matched to a gene: 4.

The chain employs TRBV27 and TRBJ2-7, with D possibly matching TRBD2 (5 bases). Trimming pared 6 bases from V and 0 bases from J, leaving 18 bases between. Germline CDR1 MNHEY, CDR2 SMNVEV (reference sequence). This CDR3 comprises 16 residues. The DNA of the CDR3 is TGTGCCAGCAGGCCAGGACTTTTCTCGAGCTCCTACGAGCAGTACTTC. Protein sequence: CASRPGLFSSSYEQYF.

The J gene is TRBJ1-2, the V gene TRBV28; D not certain. Germline-derived CDR1 and CDR2 are MDHEN and SYDVKM. This CDR3 is 15 amino acids long. V gave up 5 bases and J gave up 5 bases, with 18 bases separating them. Written as DNA, the CDR3 is TGTGCCAGCAGTCGAAGCGTTTGGATTCAATATGGCTACACCTTC. Its translation: CASSRSVWIQYGYTF.

The genes are TRBV7-3 and TRBJ2-1; D is unclear. The CDR3 contains 14 residues. With 0 bases removed from V and 9 bases from J, the gap between germline ends came to 12 bases. Germline V gene lookup returns CDR1 SGHTA and CDR2 FQGTGA. The CDR3, as DNA: TGTGCCAGCAGCTTAACGTCCGGTTCTAGTGAGCAGTTCTTC. Protein: CASSLTSGSSEQFF. Looking up the rest from reference TRBV7-3 and TRBJ2-1 gives the full variable domain: GAGVSQTPSNKVTEKGKYVELRCDPISGHTALYWYRQSLGQGPEFLIYFQGTGAADDSGLPNDRFFAVRPEGSVSTLKIQRTERGDSAVYLCASSLTSGSSEQFFGPGTRLTVL.

The chain's CDR3 is CASSGNSPLHF. The CDR3 nucleotides are TGTGCCAGCAGCGGTAATTCACCCCTCCACTTT. V usage is TRBV2 and J usage is TRBJ1-6; D is ambiguous. Germline CDR1 reads SNHLY; CDR2 reads FYNNEI. This CDR3 has 11 amino acids. The V and J ends lost 6 bases and 6 bases respectively, with 3 bases between them. Filled out from reference TRBV2 and TRBJ1-6, the complete variable domain reads EPEVTQTPSHQVTQMGQEVILRCVPISNHLYFYWYRQILGQKVEFLVSFYNNEISEKSEIFDDQFSVERPDGSNFTLKIRSTKLEDSAMYFCASSGNSPLHFGNGTRLTVT.

The rearrangement links TRBV28 to TRBJ1-1, with 11 bases fitting TRBD1. The CDR3 has 14 residues. Germline trimming cut 6 bases from V and 5 bases from J; bases unmatched to any gene: 5. Looked up from germline, CDR1 is MDHEN and CDR2 is SYDVKM. The CDR3, as DNA: TGTGCCAGCAGCTCGGACAGGGGGCGAACTGAAGCTTTCTTT. Translating gives CASSSDRGRTEAFF. Supplemented by reference TRBV28 and TRBJ1-1, the full variable domain reads DVKVTQSSRYLVKRTGEKVFLECVQDMDHENMFWYRQDPGLGLRLIYFSYDVKMKEKGDIPEGYSVSREKKERFSLILESASTNQTSMYLCASSSDRGRTEAFFGQGTRLTVV.

The chain has TRBV2 and TRBJ1-6; 8 positions match TRBD1. The germline CDR1 and CDR2 sequences are SNHLY and FYNNEI. Trimming cost V 7 bases and J 7 bases; bases outside gene matches: 6. The CDR3 is 14 residues long. In nucleotides, the CDR3 is TGTGCCAGCACTGACAGGGGCAAGAATTCACCCCTCCACTTT. Translating gives CASTDRGKNSPLHF. The variable domain in full, with the rest retrieved from reference TRBV2 and TRBJ1-6, is EPEVTQTPSHQVTQMGQEVILRCVPISNHLYFYWYRQILGQKVEFLVSFYNNEISEKSEIFDDQFSVERPDGSNFTLKIRSTKLEDSAMYFCASTDRGKNSPLHFGNGTRLTVT.

This clone was observed a handful of times. V and J are TRBV11-2 and TRBJ2-2; 14 nucleotides agree with TRBD2. The V segment lost 5 bases and the J segment 6 bases; nucleotides outside the gene matches: 5. The length of the CDR3 is 16 residues. Germline V CDR1 and CDR2: SGHAT, FQNNGV. The CDR3 protein is CASSLLGLAGAGELFF. The CDR3 region has the DNA TGTGCCAGCAGCCTCCTGGGACTAGCGGGAGCCGGGGAGCTGTTTTTT.

This clone was counted a single time. The chain is built from TRBV5-1 and TRBJ2-5; TRBD2 aligns across 13 bases. The CDR3 consists of 16 residues. The junction had 3 bases not matched to a gene; V was cut back by 0 bases and J by 4 bases. Germline lookup yields CDR1 SGHRS and CDR2 YFSETQ. This CDR3 reads CASSLGGLAGRETQYF. In DNA form, the CDR3 reads TGCGCCAGCAGCTTGGGGGGACTAGCGGGACGAGAGACCCAGTACTTC.

The chain recombines TRBV5-4 with TRBJ1-6, with D perhaps matching TRBD1 (6 bases). The CDR3 is made up of 14 amino acids. Trimming removed 3 bases at V and 7 bases at J, with 11 bases between. Germline V lookup: CDR1 SGHNT, CDR2 YYREEE (reference sequence). The CDR3 is CASSSGRGNSPLHF. CDR3 nucleotide sequence: TGTGCCAGCAGCTCGGGGAGGGGGAATTCACCCCTCCACTTT.

The chain joins TRBV29-1 to TRBJ1-4, with TRBD1 identical over 10 bases. Germline assignment: CDR1 SQVTM and CDR2 ANQGSEA. V shed 5 bases, J shed 8 bases, and the junction held 8 bases outside the gene matches. CDR3 size: 14 residues. The CDR3 spells CSVYLGTGDEKLFF. The CDR3 DNA follows: TGCAGCGTTTACCTCGGGACAGGGGACGAAAAACTGTTTTTT.

This clone has a single count. The V call is TRBV30, the J call TRBJ1-3; a weak D match, TRBD1 (5 bases). Trimming took off 2 bases at V and 0 bases at J, with 11 bases between the two ends. Germline V CDR1 and CDR2: GTSNPN, SVGIG (reference sequence). This CDR3 contains 15 residues. In DNA, the CDR3 is TGTGCCTGGAGTTCGGGGGGACTCTCTGGAAACACCATATATTTT. Encoded protein: CAWSSGGLSGNTIYF.

CDR3 sequence reads: CASSFTGVGEQFF. The CDR3 DNA reads as TGTGCCAGCAGCTTTACAGGGGTCGGTGAGCAGTTCTTC. This rearrangement joins TRBV7-3 to TRBJ2-1; 7 bases line up with TRBD1. With 3 bases clipped from V and 9 bases from J, the junction kept 5 bases outside the gene matches. The CDR3 is 13 residues long. Germline CDR1 and CDR2: SGHTA and FQGTGA. Using reference TRBV7-3 and TRBJ2-1 for the parts outside the CDR3, the full variable domain is GAGVSQTPSNKVTEKGKYVELRCDPISGHTALYWYRQSLGQGPEFLIYFQGTGAADDSGLPNDRFFAVRPEGSVSTLKIQRTERGDSAVYLCASSFTGVGEQFFGPGTRLTVL.

The rearrangement joins TRBV6-5 to TRBJ1-2; the D is unclear. In germline, CDR1 is MNHEY, CDR2 SVGAGI. The length of the CDR3 is 11 residues. V shed 6 bases and J shed 8 bases, with 10 bases lying between them. CDR3 sequence reads: CASSSSGGYTF. CDR3 coding DNA: TGTGCCAGCAGCTCCAGCGGGGGCTACACCTTC.

The chain has TRBV9 and TRBJ1-1; D perhaps matches TRBD1 (5 bases). Germline V gives CDR1 SGDLS, CDR2 YYNGEE. This CDR3 is built from 16 residues. Trimming removed 3 bases at V and 3 bases at J, with 18 bases between. This CDR3 reads CASSAEEPTVHTEAFF. The CDR3 DNA follows: TGTGCCAGCAGCGCCGAAGAACCGACAGTCCACACTGAAGCTTTCTTT.

This clone showed up just once. This chain links TRBV7-2 with TRBJ2-2, with a tentative D call TRBD2 (6 bases). Germline loops: CDR1 SGHTA, CDR2 FQGNSA. Between the trimmed V and J ends, which lost 5 bases and 2 bases, there was a span of 9 bases. The CDR3 is 14 residues long. The chain's CDR3 is CASSRSGNTGELFF. In nucleotides, the CDR3 is TGTGCCAGCAGCCGTAGCGGAAACACCGGGGAGCTGTTTTTT.